The 16 T cell receptor beta chains presented below share a single source sample, sequenced in a study of blood T cell repertoires in COVID-19. Profiled with immunoSEQ multiplex PCR; TCRdb holds only in-frame clones, not every one. The sample consists of about 59,000 clones, around 70% of them appearing once. Source material: peripheral blood. Source of these receptors: a woman in her 70s with acute or convalescent COVID-19.

This sequence joins TRBV19 and TRBJ2-7; no reliable D call. V was trimmed by 3 bases and J by 5 bases, leaving 11 bases between them. CDR1 and CDR2 from the germline V gene are LNHDA and SQIVND (reference sequence). The CDR3 consists of 13 residues. CDR3 region: CASSIGLLNEQYF. The CDR3 DNA is TGTGCCAGTAGTATTGGTCTATTGAACGAGCAGTACTTC.

This clone was picked up a small number of times. J is TRBJ2-1 and V is TRBV14; 11 bases are a match to TRBD1. The CDR3 sequence is 15 residues long. V lost 4 bases, J lost 6 bases, and 5 bases stayed unmatched. In germline, CDR1 is SGHDN, CDR2 FVKESK. The CDR3 DNA reads TGTGCCAGCAGCCCGGACAGGGGGCTTGTCAATGAGCAGTTCTTC. Translating gives CASSPDRGLVNEQFF.

The chain is built from TRBV6-1 and TRBJ2-7; tentative D call: TRBD2 (6 bases). The V and J ends lost 2 bases and 3 bases respectively, with 8 bases between them. The germline gives CDR1 MNHNS, CDR2 SASEGT. The CDR3 length is 13 residues. DNA of the CDR3: TGTGCCAGCAGTGAACCGGGGGACTACGAGCAGTACGTC. Residues: CASSEPGDYEQYV.

The rearrangement links TRBV6-2 or TRBV6-3 to TRBJ2-3, with D maybe TRBD2 (6 bases). The germline V gene has CDR1 MNHEY and CDR2 SVGEGT. Trimming removed 4 bases from V and 3 bases from J, with 20 bases in between. CDR3 length: 17 residues. CDR3 sequence (DNA): TGTGCCAGCAGTTCCCGACGTGGAGGGGAAAGAACAGATACGCAGTATTTT. Its protein product is CASSSRRGGERTDTQYF.

This chain uses TRBV5-1 with TRBJ2-7, with 11 bases that match TRBD2. V was clipped by 4 bases and J by 6 bases; unmatched bases: 12. From germline, CDR1 is SGHRS and CDR2 YFSETQ. There are 16 residues in the CDR3. The CDR3, as DNA: TGCGCCAGCAGCCCAAGGCCGACTAGCGGGGTCTCCGAGCAGTACGTC. Translating gives CASSPRPTSGVSEQYV.

This clone was counted between two and nine times. The sample contains more than one DNA sequence encoding this CDR3. V is TRBV9 and J is TRBJ2-1; D unresolved. Germline loops: CDR1 SGDLS, CDR2 YYNGEE. Trimming left V 1 base short and J 0 bases short, with 8 bases between. The CDR3 has 15 amino acids. The CDR3 here is CASSVKTSSYNEQFF. The CDR3 DNA reads TGTGCCAGCAGCGTAAAAACGAGCTCCTACAATGAGCAGTTCTTC.

The chain recombines TRBV25-1 with TRBJ1-6; 7 bases fit TRBD1. The CDR3 totals 13 residues. V lost 7 bases and J lost 10; bases outside the gene matches: 7. Looked up from germline, CDR1 is MGHDK and CDR2 is SYGVNS. The CDR3 protein is CASKGGSGSPLHF. Here the CDR3 DNA reads TGTGCCAGCAAAGGGGGCTCAGGGTCACCCCTCCACTTT.

The rearrangement joins TRBV4-2 to TRBJ1-2, with D perhaps TRBD1 (5 bases). The CDR3 contains 15 residues. Germline V gives CDR1 LGHNA, CDR2 YNFKEQ. The ends were cut back, 1 base at V and 6 bases at J, with 15 bases in the middle. CDR3: CASSQVGERGDGYTF. In nucleotides, the CDR3 is TGTGCCAGCAGCCAAGTCGGGGAACGGGGGGATGGCTACACCTTC.

J is TRBJ2-2 and V is TRBV11-2; a weak D match, TRBD2 (6 bases). Trimming pared 5 bases from V and 8 bases from J, leaving 12 bases between. Germline V gives CDR1 SGHAT, CDR2 FQNNGV. The CDR3 sequence is 13 residues long. In DNA, the CDR3 is TGTGCCAGCAGCCCGACTAGAGTGGGGGAGCTGTTTTTT. Encoded protein: CASSPTRVGELFF.

This chain uses TRBV30 with TRBJ2-1; TRBD2 is a possible D gene (6 bases). The length of the CDR3 is 14 residues. With 5 bases removed from V and 5 bases from J, the gap between germline ends came to 16 bases. Per germline, CDR1 GTSNPN and CDR2 SVGIG (reference sequence). The CDR3 spells CAWVGSGLNNEQFF. The CDR3, as DNA: TGTGCCTGGGTGGGGAGCGGACTAAACAATGAGCAGTTCTTC.

The chain couples TRBV12-3 or TRBV12-4 to TRBJ1-1, with a tentative D call TRBD1 (5 bases). Trimming removed 0 bases at V and 4 bases at J, with 6 bases between. The CDR3 is 13 residues long. The CDR3 loop is CASSLAGVTEAFF. The CDR3 DNA reads TGTGCCAGCAGTTTAGCAGGGGTCACTGAAGCTTTCTTT.

The chain employs TRBV18 and TRBJ1-1, with no clear D. The ends were cut back, 6 bases at V and 7 bases at J, with 21 bases in the middle. This CDR3 spans 15 amino acids. Germline V gene lookup returns CDR1 KGHSH and CDR2 LQKENI. As DNA, the CDR3 is TGTGCCAGCTCTCCCGGCGGGCAGTCGAAGGTTGAAGCTTTCTTT. It translates to CASSPGGQSKVEAFF.

Turning to this clone: One end of the junction is discordant with germline, which a read error may explain. This chain uses TRBV3-1 (or the pseudogene TRBV3-2) with TRBJ1-2; TRBD1 is a possible D gene (6 bases). Per the germline V gene, CDR1 is LGHDT and CDR2 is YNNKEL (reference sequence). The CDR3 contains 15 residues. The CDR3 loop is CASSQGRPGEYGYTF. Written as DNA, the CDR3 is TGTGCCAGCAGTCAAGGCCGGCCAGGGGAGTATGGCTACACCTTC.

The genes are TRBV6-1 and TRBJ2-3; no clear D gene. The CDR3 consists of 16 residues. The germline V and J ends were trimmed by 4 bases and 5 bases, with 19 bases remaining between them. From germline, CDR1 is MNHNS and CDR2 SASEGT. The CDR3 DNA follows: TGTGCCAGCAGTGGTGCGAGTCACCCGCCCCTAGATACGCAGTATTTT. Protein product: CASSGASHPPLDTQYF.

The chain carries TRBV7-3 and TRBJ1-1; 7 bases match TRBD1. The V and J ends lost 0 bases and 3 bases, in that order; junction bases with no gene match: 4. The CDR3 loop spans 15 amino acids. Germline CDR1 SGHTA, CDR2 FQGTGA. The CDR3 DNA follows: TGTGCCAGCAGCTTAACCGAGGGGGCTGACACTGAAGCTTTCTTT. It is translated as CASSLTEGADTEAFF.

The J gene is TRBJ1-1, the V gene TRBV6-5, with TRBD1 as a possible D gene (6 bases). The ends were cut back, 5 bases at V and 4 bases at J, with 11 bases in the middle. The germline CDR1 and CDR2 sequences are MNHEY and SVGAGI. The CDR3 length is 13 residues. The CDR3 protein is CASSPSRGTEAFF. CDR3 coding DNA: TGTGCCAGCAGTCCCTCCAGGGGCACTGAAGCTTTCTTT.